The source of this T cell receptor (beta chain) is a study of T cells after posttransplantation cyclophosphamide. Study-wide results and caveats: After PTCy, TRB diversity resembled that of CNI/methotrexate controls. Skin or GI-infiltrating T cells shared few TRB sequences with blood. Later post-transplant blood repertoires were often dominated by donor CD8+ memory clones.

The naive gate required viable CD3+CD4+ or CD3+CD8+ cells with CCR7+CD45RA+CD45RO-CD95-CD27+CD28+ phenotype. The germline gives CDR1 GTSNPN, CDR2 SVGIG (reference sequence). Trimming pared 2 bases from V and 7 bases from J, leaving 11 bases between. CDR3 length equals 12 residues. Libraries were prepared by immunoSEQ multiplex PCR; TCRdb keeps only in-frame clonotypes and omits some of them. The sample has tens of thousands of clones; nearly 99% are singletons. On this clone itself: Its target is unknown.

The sample taken for sequencing was naive CD4+ T cells sorted from PBMCs. The clonotype was recovered from a man aged 35-49 years in good health, CMV-negative, and a related stem cell transplant donor. This chain links TRBV30 with TRBJ1-1, with a possible D match to TRBD1 (5 bases). CDR3 nucleotide sequence: TGTGCCTGGAGTCTGGGGGACTATGAAGCTTTCTTT. Translated: CAWSLGDYEAFF.